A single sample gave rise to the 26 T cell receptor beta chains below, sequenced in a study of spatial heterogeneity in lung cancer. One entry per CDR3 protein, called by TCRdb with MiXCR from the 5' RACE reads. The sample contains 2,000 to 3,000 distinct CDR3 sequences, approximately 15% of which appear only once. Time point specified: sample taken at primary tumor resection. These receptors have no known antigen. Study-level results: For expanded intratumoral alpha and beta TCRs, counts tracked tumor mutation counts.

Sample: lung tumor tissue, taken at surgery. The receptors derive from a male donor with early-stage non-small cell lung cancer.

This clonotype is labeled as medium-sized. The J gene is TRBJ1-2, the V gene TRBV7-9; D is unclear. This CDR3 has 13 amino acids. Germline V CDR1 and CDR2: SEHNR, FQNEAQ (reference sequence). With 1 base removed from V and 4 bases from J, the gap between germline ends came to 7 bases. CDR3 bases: TGTGCCAGCAGCTTAGTAAACACCTATGGCTACACCTTC. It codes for CASSLVNTYGYTF.

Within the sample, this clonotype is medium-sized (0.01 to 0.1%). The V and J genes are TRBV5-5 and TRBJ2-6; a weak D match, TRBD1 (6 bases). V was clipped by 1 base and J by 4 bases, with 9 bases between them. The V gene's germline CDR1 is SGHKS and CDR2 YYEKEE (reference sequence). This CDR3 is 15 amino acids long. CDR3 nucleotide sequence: TGTGCCAGCAGCTTGTCCGGGACAGGGGCCAACGTCCTGACTTTC. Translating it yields CASSLSGTGANVLTF.

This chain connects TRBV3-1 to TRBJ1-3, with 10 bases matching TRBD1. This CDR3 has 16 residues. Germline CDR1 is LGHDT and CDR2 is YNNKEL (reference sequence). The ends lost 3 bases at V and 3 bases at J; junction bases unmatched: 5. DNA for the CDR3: TGTGCCAGCAGCCATTCGACAGGGGGCTTTGGAAACACCATATATTTT. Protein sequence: CASSHSTGGFGNTIYF.

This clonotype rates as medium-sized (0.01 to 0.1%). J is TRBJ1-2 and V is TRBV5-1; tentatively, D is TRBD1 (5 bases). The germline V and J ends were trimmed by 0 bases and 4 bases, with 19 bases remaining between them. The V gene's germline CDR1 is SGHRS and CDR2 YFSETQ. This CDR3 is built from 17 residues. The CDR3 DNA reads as TGCGCCAGCAGCTTGGAAACTTACGAGACAGCTGTCTATGGCTACACCTTC. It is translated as CASSLETYETAVYGYTF.

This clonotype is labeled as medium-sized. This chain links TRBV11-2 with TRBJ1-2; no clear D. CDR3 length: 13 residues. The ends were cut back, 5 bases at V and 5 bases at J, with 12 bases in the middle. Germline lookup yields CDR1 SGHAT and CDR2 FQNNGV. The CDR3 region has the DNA TGTGCCAGCAGCCCCTCACGGAAATATGGCTACACCTTC. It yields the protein CASSPSRKYGYTF. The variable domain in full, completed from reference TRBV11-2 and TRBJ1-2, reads EAGVAQSPRYKIIEKRQSVAFWCNPISGHATLYWYQQILGQGPKLLIQFQNNGVVDDSQLPKDRFSAERLKGVDSTLKIQPAKLEDSAVYLCASSPSRKYGYTFGSGTRLTVV.

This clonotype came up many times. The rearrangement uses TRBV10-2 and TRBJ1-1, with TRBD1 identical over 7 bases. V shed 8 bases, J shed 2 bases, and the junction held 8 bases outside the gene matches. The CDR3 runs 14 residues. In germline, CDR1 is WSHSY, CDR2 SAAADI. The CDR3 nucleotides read TGCGCCAGCCGACAGGGCCCCTCCAACACTGAAGCTTTCTTT. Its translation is CASRQGPSNTEAFF.

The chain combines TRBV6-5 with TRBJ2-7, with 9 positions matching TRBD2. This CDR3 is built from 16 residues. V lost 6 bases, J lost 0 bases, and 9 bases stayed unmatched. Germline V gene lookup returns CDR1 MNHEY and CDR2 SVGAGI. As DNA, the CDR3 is TGTGCCAGCAGCCTATCGGGACTAGCTAACTCCTACGAGCAGTACTTC. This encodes CASSLSGLANSYEQYF.

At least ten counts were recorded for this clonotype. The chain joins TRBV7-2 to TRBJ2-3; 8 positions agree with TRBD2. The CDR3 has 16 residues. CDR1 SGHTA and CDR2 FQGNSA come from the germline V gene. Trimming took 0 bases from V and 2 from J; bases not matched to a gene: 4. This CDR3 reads CASSLAGGGNTDTQYF. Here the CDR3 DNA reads TGTGCCAGCAGCTTAGCGGGCGGGGGGAACACAGATACGCAGTATTTT.

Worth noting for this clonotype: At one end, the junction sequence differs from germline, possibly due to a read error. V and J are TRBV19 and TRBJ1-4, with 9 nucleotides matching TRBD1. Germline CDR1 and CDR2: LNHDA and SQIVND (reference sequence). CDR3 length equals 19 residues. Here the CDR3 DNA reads TGTACCAGTAGTATCCCCCAGGACAGGGGCGTTGCAACTAATGAAAAACTGTTTTTT. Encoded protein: CTSSIPQDRGVATNEKLFF.

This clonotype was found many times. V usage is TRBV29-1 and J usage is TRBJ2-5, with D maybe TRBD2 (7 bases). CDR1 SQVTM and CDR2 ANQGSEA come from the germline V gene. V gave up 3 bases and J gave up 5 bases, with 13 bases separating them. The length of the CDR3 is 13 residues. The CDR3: CSVERGPGETQYF. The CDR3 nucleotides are TGCAGCGTTGAGCGGGGGCCGGGCGAGACCCAGTACTTC.

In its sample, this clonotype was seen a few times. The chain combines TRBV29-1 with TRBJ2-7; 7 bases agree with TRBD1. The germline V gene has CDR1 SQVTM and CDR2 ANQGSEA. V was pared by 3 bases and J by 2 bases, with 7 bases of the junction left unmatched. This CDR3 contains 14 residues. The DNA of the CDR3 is TGCAGCGTTGATAGCAGGGGGAACACCTACGAGCAGTACTTC. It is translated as CSVDSRGNTYEQYF.

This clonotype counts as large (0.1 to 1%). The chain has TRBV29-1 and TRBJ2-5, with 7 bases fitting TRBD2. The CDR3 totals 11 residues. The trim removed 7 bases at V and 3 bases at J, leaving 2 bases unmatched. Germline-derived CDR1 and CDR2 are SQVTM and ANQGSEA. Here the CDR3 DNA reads TGCAGCGGCGGGAGCAAAGAGACCCAGTACTTC. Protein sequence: CSGGSKETQYF.

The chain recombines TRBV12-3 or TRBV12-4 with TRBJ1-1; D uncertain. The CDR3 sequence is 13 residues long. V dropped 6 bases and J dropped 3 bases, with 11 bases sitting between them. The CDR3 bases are TGTGCCAGCAGCAGACATTGGGACACTGAAGCTTTCTTT. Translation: CASSRHWDTEAFF.

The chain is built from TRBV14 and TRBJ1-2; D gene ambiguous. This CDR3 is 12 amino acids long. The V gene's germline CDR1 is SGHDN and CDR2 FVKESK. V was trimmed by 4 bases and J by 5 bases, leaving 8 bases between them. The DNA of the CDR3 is TGTGCCAGCAGCCCGACACCTTATGGCTACACCTTC. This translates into CASSPTPYGYTF.

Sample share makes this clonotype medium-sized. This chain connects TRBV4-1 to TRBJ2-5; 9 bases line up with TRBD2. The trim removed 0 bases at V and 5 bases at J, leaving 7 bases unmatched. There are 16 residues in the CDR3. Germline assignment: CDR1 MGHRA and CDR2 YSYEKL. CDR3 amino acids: CASSQESLAGLETQYF. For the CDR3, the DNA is TGCGCCAGCAGCCAAGAATCCCTAGCGGGGCTTGAGACCCAGTACTTC.

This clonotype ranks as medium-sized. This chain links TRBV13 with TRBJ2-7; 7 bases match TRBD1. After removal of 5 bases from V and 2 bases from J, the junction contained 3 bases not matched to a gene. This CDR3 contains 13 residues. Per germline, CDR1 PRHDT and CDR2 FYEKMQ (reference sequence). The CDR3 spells CASSHDRAYEQYF. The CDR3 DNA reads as TGTGCCAGCAGCCACGACAGGGCCTACGAGCAGTACTTC.

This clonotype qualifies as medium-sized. The CDR3: CAWTGDNQPQHF. CDR3 sequence (DNA): TGTGCCTGGACAGGGGATAATCAGCCCCAGCATTTT. The chain recombines TRBV30 with TRBJ1-5; tentative D call: TRBD1 (6 bases). The CDR3 covers 12 residues. Between the trimmed V and J ends, which lost 4 bases and 4 bases, there was a span of 8 bases. CDR1 is GTSNPN and CDR2 is SVGIG in the germline V gene (reference sequence).

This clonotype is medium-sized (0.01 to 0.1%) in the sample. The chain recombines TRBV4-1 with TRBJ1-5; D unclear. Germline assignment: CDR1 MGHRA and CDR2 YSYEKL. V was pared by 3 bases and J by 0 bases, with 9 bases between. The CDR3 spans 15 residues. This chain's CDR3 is CASSHTANSNQPQHF. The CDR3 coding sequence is TGCGCCAGCAGCCATACCGCAAATAGCAATCAGCCCCAGCATTTT.

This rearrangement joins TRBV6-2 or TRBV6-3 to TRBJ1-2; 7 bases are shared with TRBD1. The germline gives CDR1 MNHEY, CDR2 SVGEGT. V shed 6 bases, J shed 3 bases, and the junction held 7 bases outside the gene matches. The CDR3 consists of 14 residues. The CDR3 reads CASRTQGVDYGYTF. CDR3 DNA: TGTGCCAGCAGAACGCAGGGGGTAGACTATGGCTACACCTTC.

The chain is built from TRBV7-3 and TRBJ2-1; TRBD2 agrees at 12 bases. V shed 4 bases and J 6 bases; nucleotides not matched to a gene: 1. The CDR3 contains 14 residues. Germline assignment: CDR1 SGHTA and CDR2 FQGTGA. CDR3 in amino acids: CASSWGLAGNEQFF. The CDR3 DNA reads TGTGCCAGCAGCTGGGGACTAGCGGGCAATGAGCAGTTCTTC.

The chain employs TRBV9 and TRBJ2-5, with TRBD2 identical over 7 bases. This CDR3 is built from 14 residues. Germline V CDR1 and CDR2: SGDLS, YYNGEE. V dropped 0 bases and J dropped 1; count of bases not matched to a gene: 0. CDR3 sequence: CASSVGTSQETQYF. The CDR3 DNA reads TGTGCCAGCAGCGTAGGGACTAGCCAAGAGACCCAGTACTTC.

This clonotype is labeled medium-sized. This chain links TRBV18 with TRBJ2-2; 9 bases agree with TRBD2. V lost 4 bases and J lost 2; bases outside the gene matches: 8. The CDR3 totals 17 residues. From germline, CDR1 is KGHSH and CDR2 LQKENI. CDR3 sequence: CASSRRLAEYNTGELFF. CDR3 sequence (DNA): TGTGCCAGCTCACGGAGACTAGCGGAGTATAACACCGGGGAGCTGTTTTTT.

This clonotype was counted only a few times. The CDR3 DNA follows: TGTGCCAGCAGCGTAGGCACGGTCAGCACAGATACGCAGTATTTT. Translation: CASSVGTVSTDTQYF. The chain has TRBV9 and TRBJ2-3; D uncertain. CDR3 length: 15 amino acids. V lost 0 bases and J lost 0, with 8 bases in between. Germline CDR1 and CDR2: SGDLS and YYNGEE.

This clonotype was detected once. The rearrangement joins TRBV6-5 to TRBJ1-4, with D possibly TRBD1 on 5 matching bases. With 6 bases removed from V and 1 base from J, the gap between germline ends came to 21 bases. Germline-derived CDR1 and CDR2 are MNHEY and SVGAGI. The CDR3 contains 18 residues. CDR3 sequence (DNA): TGTGCCAGCAGCCGAGGGACCCCCGGGGGAGGAACTAATGAAAAACTGTTTTTT. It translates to CASSRGTPGGGTNEKLFF.

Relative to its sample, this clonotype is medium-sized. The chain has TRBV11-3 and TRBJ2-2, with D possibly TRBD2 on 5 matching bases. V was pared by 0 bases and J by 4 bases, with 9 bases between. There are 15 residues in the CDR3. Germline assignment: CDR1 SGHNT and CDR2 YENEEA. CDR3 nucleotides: TGTGCCAGCAGCTTAGATTCTAGCCCCACCGGGGAGCTGTTTTTT. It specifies CASSLDSSPTGELFF.

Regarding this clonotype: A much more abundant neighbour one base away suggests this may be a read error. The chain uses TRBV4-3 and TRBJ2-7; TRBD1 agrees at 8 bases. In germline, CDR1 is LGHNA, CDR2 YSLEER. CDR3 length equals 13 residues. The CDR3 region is CARSQGTGYEQYF. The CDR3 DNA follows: TGCGCCAGGAGCCAAGGGACAGGCTACGAGCAGTACTTC.